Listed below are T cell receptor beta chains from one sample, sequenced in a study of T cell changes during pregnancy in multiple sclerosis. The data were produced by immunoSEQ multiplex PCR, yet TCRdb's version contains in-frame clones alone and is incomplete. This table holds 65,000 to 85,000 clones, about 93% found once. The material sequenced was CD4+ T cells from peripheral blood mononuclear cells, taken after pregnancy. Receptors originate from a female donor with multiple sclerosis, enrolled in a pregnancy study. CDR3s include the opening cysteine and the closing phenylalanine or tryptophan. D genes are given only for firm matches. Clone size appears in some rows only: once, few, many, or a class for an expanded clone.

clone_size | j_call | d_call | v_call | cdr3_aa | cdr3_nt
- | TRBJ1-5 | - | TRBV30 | CAWGGAGRNQPQHF | TGTGCCTGGGGAGGCGCGGGGCGCAATCAGCCCCAGCATTTT
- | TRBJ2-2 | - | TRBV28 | CASSLEGPNTGELFF | TGTGCCAGCAGTTTAGAGGGTCCGAACACCGGGGAGCTGTTTTTT
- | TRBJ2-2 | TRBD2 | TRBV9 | CASRRTGTSVNTGELFF | TGTGCCAGCAGAAGAACCGGGACTAGCGTGAACACCGGGGAGCTGTTTTTT
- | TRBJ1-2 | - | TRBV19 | CASSFPQHRQFYGYTF | TGTGCCAGTAGCTTCCCGCAGCATCGACAGTTCTATGGCTACACCTTC
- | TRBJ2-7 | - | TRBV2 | CASSATGPSYEQYF | TGTGCCAGCAGCGCAACAGGTCCCTCCTACGAGCAGTACTTC
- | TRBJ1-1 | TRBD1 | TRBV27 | CASGDRDLNTEAFF | TGTGCCAGCGGGGACAGGGACTTGAACACTGAAGCTTTCTTT
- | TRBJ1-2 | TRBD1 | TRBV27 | CASSFSGQGAGYTF | TGTGCCAGCAGTTTTTCCGGACAGGGGGCGGGCTACACCTTC
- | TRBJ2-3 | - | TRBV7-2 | CASTQTGSTDTQYF | TGTGCCAGCACCCAAACCGGTAGCACAGATACGCAGTATTTT
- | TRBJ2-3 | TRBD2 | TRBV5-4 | CASSSARGRMTDTQYF | TGTGCCAGCAGCTCAGCTCGCGGGAGGATGACAGATACGCAGTATTTT
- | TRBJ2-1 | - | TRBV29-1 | CSVDGVGRGRNEQFF | TGCAGCGTTGATGGGGTTGGCAGGGGGAGGAATGAGCAGTTCTTC
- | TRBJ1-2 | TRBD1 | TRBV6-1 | CASQQGAGYTF | TGTGCCAGCCAACAGGGGGCCGGCTACACCTTC
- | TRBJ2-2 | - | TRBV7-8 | CASSLALRTLNTGELFF | TGTGCCAGCAGCTTAGCGTTAAGGACACTGAACACCGGGGAGCTGTTTTTT
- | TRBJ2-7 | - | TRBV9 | CASSGSGTSRSEQYF | TGTGCCAGCAGCGGATCCGGTACTAGCCGATCCGAGCAGTACTTC
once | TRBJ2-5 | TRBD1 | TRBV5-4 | CASSLVGQGGETQYF | TGTGCCAGCAGCTTGGTGGGACAGGGGGGAGAGACCCAGTACTTC
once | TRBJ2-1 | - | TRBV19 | CASSSNAYNEQFF | TGTGCCAGTAGCTCTAATGCCTACAATGAGCAGTTCTTC
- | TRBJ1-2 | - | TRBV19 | CAPTQGNGYTF | TGTGCCCCTACCCAGGGGAACGGCTACACCTTC
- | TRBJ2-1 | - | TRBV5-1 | CASSSREAQGLRPFNEQFF | TGCGCCAGCAGTTCTCGGGAGGCACAGGGACTCAGGCCCTTCAATGAGCAGTTCTTC
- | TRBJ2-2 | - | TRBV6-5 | CASSYWAGRAGELFF | TGTGCCAGCAGTTACTGGGCTGGGCGGGCCGGGGAGCTGTTTTTT
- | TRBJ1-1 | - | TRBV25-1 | CASSEYKVGPGGTEAFF | TGTGCCAGCAGTGAATATAAAGTTGGTCCGGGAGGGACTGAAGCTTTCTTT
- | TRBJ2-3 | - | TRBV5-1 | CASSLEGLKTDTQYF | TGCGCCAGCAGCTTGGAAGGACTAAAAACAGATACGCAGTATTTT
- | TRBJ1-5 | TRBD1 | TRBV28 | CASRGAQGPNQPQHF | TGTGCCAGCAGGGGGGCACAGGGGCCCAATCAGCCCCAGCATTTT
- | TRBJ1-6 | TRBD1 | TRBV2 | CASRGQFNSPLHF | TGTGCCAGCCGGGGACAGTTTAATTCACCCCTCCACTTT
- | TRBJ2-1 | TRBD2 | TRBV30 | CAWGTSGLAGGPFNEQFF | TGTGCCTGGGGGACCTCGGGACTAGCGGGAGGGCCCTTCAATGAGCAGTTCTTC
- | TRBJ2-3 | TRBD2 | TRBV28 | CASSYPAGGADTQYF | TGTGCCAGCAGCTACCCAGCGGGAGGGGCAGATACGCAGTATTTT
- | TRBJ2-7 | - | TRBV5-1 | CASSLTSYEQYF | TGCGCCAGCAGCTTGACATCCTACGAGCAGTACTTC